These 20 T cell receptor beta chains were all obtained from the same sample, sequenced in a study of shared clonotypes between healthy human individuals. Naive CD8 cells, CD45RO-negative and positively selected for CCR7, excluded terminally differentiated effector memory CD45RA+ cells. The method was immunoSEQ multiplex PCR; TCRdb's version includes in-frame clones alone and lacks a portion of them. The table lists nearly 2 million clones, about 95% of them singletons. The sequencing input was naive CD8+ T cells sorted from blood. The source of these receptors is a man aged 18 to 30 in good health.

V and J are TRBV9 and TRBJ2-5; unclear D gene. Trimming stripped 0 bases from V and 13 bases from J, with 16 bases between. Germline loops: CDR1 SGDLS, CDR2 YYNGEE. This CDR3 is built from 13 residues. CDR3 in amino acids: CASSVDLNGPPYF. For the CDR3, the DNA is TGTGCCAGCAGCGTAGACTTAAACGGGCCCCCGTACTTC.

The gene calls are TRBV9 and TRBJ1-4; 8 bases map to TRBD1. The CDR3 covers 14 residues. With 1 base clipped from V and 8 bases from J, the junction kept 4 bases outside the gene matches. Germline values: CDR1 SGDLS, CDR2 YYNGEE. The CDR3 spells CASSVQGANEKLFF. The CDR3 DNA follows: TGTGCCAGCAGCGTACAGGGGGCGAACGAAAAACTGTTTTTT.

CDR3 region: CASSVWGLAEPFEAQYF. DNA for the CDR3: TGTGCCAGCAGCGTTTGGGGACTAGCAGAACCTTTCGAGGCGCAGTATTTT. V gene TRBV9 combines with J gene TRBJ2-3; TRBD2 matches at 9 bases. In germline, CDR1 is SGDLS, CDR2 YYNGEE. The CDR3 loop spans 17 amino acids. The ends lost 2 bases at V and 10 bases at J; junction bases unmatched: 17.

J is TRBJ2-2 and V is TRBV6-6, with a tentative D call TRBD2 (6 bases). The V and J ends lost 7 bases and 1 base respectively, with 13 bases between them. The CDR3 is made up of 15 amino acids. Germline V lookup: CDR1 MNHNY, CDR2 SVGAGI (reference sequence). CDR3 region: CASTPSGENTGELFF. The CDR3 DNA reads as TGTGCCAGCACCCCGTCGGGAGAGAACACCGGGGAGCTGTTTTTT.

This chain's CDR3 is CASSKVPRRSSGVDEQYF. The CDR3 DNA reads TGTGCCAGCAGCAAAGTTCCCCGTCGAAGTTCCGGAGTTGACGAGCAGTACTTC. The rearrangement uses TRBV21-1 and TRBJ2-7; the table names TRBD2, a call not compared with the DNA. TRBV21-1 is an annotated pseudogene. This CDR3 comprises 18 residues.

This chain links TRBV5-1 with TRBJ1-6; tentatively, D is TRBD1 (5 bases). This CDR3 contains 14 residues. Looked up from germline, CDR1 is SGHRS and CDR2 is YFSETQ. V was clipped by 0 bases and J by 8 bases, with 9 bases between them. The CDR3 loop reads CASSLAVGDSPLHF. The CDR3 bases are TGCGCCAGCAGCTTGGCGGTAGGGGATTCACCCCTCCACTTT.

The chain carries TRBV5-6 and TRBJ1-2; possible D gene TRBD1, 6 bases. CDR1 and CDR2 from the germline V gene are SGHDT and YYEEEE. The CDR3 totals 14 residues. V dropped 0 bases and J dropped 8 bases, with 14 bases sitting between them. The CDR3 nucleotides read TGTGCCAGCAGCTTGGACTGGGGGGCGGAAGGCTACACCTTC. This translates into CASSLDWGAEGYTF.

This rearrangement joins TRBV7-9 to TRBJ2-1; TRBD2 agrees at 8 bases. V shed 2 bases, J shed 8 bases, and the junction held 11 bases outside the gene matches. Per germline, CDR1 SEHNR and CDR2 FQNEAQ (reference sequence). The CDR3 covers 16 residues. DNA of the CDR3: TGTGCCAGCAGCTTATCCACGAGCGGGAGAAGCGATGAGCAGTTCTTC. The encoded protein is CASSLSTSGRSDEQFF.

The rearrangement links TRBV7-9 to TRBJ2-5; a weak D match, TRBD1 (5 bases). V lost 1 base, J lost 0 bases, and 9 bases lay in between. The CDR3 extends over 15 amino acids. CDR1 and CDR2 from the germline V gene are SEHNR and FQNEAQ (reference sequence). The CDR3 loop is CASSLVRQNQETQYF. DNA for the CDR3: TGTGCCAGCAGCTTAGTTAGACAGAACCAAGAGACCCAGTACTTC.

This clone was detected only once. CDR3 in amino acids: CASSDYPVGASYEQYF. In nucleotides, the CDR3 is TGTGCCAGCAGTGATTATCCCGTAGGGGCCTCCTACGAGCAGTACTTC. The rearrangement links TRBV2 to TRBJ2-7; D perhaps matches TRBD1 (5 bases). CDR3 length: 16 amino acids. Per germline, CDR1 SNHLY and CDR2 FYNNEI. V lost 3 bases to trimming and J lost 0 bases, with 15 bases between them.

In regard to this clone: Additional DNA sequences in this sample encode the identical CDR3. The V call is TRBV11-2, the J call TRBJ2-7; 11 bases map to TRBD1. CDR3 length: 14 residues. CDR1 and CDR2 from the germline V gene are SGHAT and FQNNGV. The J segment lost 2 bases and the V segment lost 3 bases, leaving 0 bases of the junction unmatched. The CDR3 here is CASSLGQGAYEQYF. The CDR3 region has the DNA TGTGCCAGCAGCTTGGGACAGGGGGCCTACGAGCAGTACTTC.

This clone was seen just once. The rearrangement uses TRBV2 and TRBJ2-1, with 10 positions matching TRBD2. CDR1 is SNHLY, CDR2 FYNNEI, per germline. CDR3 length: 15 amino acids. V gave up 6 bases and J gave up 8 bases; unmatched junction bases: 10. The CDR3 loop reads CASSPLAGAVDEQFF. Here the CDR3 DNA reads TGTGCCAGCAGCCCCCTAGCGGGAGCTGTAGATGAGCAGTTCTTC. The full variable domain, its missing parts supplied by reference TRBV2 and TRBJ2-1, is EPEVTQTPSHQVTQMGQEVILRCVPISNHLYFYWYRQILGQKVEFLVSFYNNEISEKSEIFDDQFSVERPDGSNFTLKIRSTKLEDSAMYFCASSPLAGAVDEQFFGPGTRLTVL.

Regarding this clone: The same CDR3 also results from other DNA sequences found in this sample. The chain employs TRBV7-9 and TRBJ2-7; TRBD1 or TRBD2 may be the D gene (5 bases each). V was pared by 1 base and J by 2 bases, with 9 bases between. Germline lookup yields CDR1 SEHNR and CDR2 FQNEAQ (reference sequence). This CDR3 contains 14 residues. CDR3 nucleotides: TGTGCCAGCAGCTTAGTGGGGACGCCCTACGAGCAGTACTTC. It translates to CASSLVGTPYEQYF.

Notes on this clone: The identical CDR3 is also encoded by other nucleotide sequences in the sample. The rearrangement links TRBV7-9 to TRBJ2-7; D is ambiguous. The V end was cut by 1 base, the J end by 4 bases, with 8 bases between. The CDR3 spans 13 residues. The germline CDR1 and CDR2 sequences are SEHNR and FQNEAQ (reference sequence). Here the CDR3 reads CASSLVSGYEQYF. The CDR3 DNA follows: TGTGCCAGCAGCTTAGTTTCAGGATACGAGCAGTACTTC.

The rearrangement uses TRBV27 and TRBJ2-1; D is uncertain. Per germline, CDR1 MNHEY and CDR2 SMNVEV (reference sequence). The ends were cut back, 6 bases at V and 4 bases at J, with 13 bases in the middle. The CDR3 consists of 14 residues. The CDR3 coding sequence is TGTGCCAGCAGGACTTCGCCTGTATACAATGAGCAGTTCTTC. Translated: CASRTSPVYNEQFF.

J is TRBJ2-1 and V is TRBV13; D tentatively fits TRBD1 or TRBD2 (5 bases each). The CDR3 spans 14 residues. Germline CDR1 PRHDT, CDR2 FYEKMQ (reference sequence). Trimming took 5 bases from V and 6 from J, leaving 14 bases between them. The CDR3 DNA is TGTGCCAGCAGCCCCCAGGGAGCAATCAATGAGCAGTTCTTC. The encoded protein is CASSPQGAINEQFF.

V gene TRBV11-2 combines with J gene TRBJ2-2, with TRBD1 identical over 9 bases. CDR3 length: 15 residues. Losses at the gene ends were 3 bases for V and 6 bases for J; bases not matched to a gene: 5. Germline-derived CDR1 and CDR2 are SGHAT and FQNNGV. The CDR3 DNA reads as TGTGCCAGCAGCTTTGGGACAGGGTACTCCGGGGAGCTGTTTTTT. It encodes CASSFGTGYSGELFF.

CDR3: CASSFLTGSSYNEQFF. DNA for the CDR3: TGTGCCAGCAGTTTTCTGACAGGCAGCTCCTACAATGAGCAGTTCTTC. This rearrangement joins TRBV27 to TRBJ2-1; possible D gene TRBD1, 6 bases. CDR1 MNHEY and CDR2 SMNVEV come from the germline V gene (reference sequence). Trimming took off 3 bases at V and 0 bases at J, with 12 bases between the two ends. The length of the CDR3 is 16 residues.

V usage is TRBV28 and J usage is TRBJ2-7; possible D gene TRBD2, 5 bases. The V end was cut by 6 bases, the J end by 2 bases, with 11 bases between. This CDR3 has 13 residues. Germline V gene lookup returns CDR1 MDHEN and CDR2 SYDVKM. CDR3 in amino acids: CASRIGIPYEQYF. In DNA form, the CDR3 reads TGTGCCAGCAGGATCGGGATTCCCTACGAGCAGTACTTC.

J is TRBJ2-7 and V is TRBV11-2; a weak D match, TRBD1 (6 bases). CDR1 SGHAT and CDR2 FQNNGV come from the germline V gene. The CDR3 contains 15 residues. Trimming left V 2 bases short and J 3 bases short, with 14 bases between. As DNA, the CDR3 is TGTGCCAGCAGCTTACGACGGACAGAAGACTACGAGCAGTACTTC. It is translated as CASSLRRTEDYEQYF.